Presented here are 13 T cell receptor beta chains from one specimen sequenced in a study of blood T cell repertoires in COVID-19. The repertoire was sequenced with immunoSEQ multiplex PCR; TCRdb's copy has only in-frame clones and lacks some. The sample contains a few hundred thousand clones, 75% to 90% of which appear only once. The specimen was peripheral blood. The receptor set was obtained from a man aged 25-45 years with acute or convalescent COVID-19.

The genes are TRBV14 and TRBJ2-6, with TRBD1 matching 10 bases. The germline CDR1 and CDR2 sequences are SGHDN and FVKESK. Germline trimming cut 4 bases from V and 5 bases from J; bases unmatched to any gene: 14. The CDR3 consists of 19 residues. CDR3 DNA sequence: TGTGCCAGCAGCCCTAAACCCCGGGACAGGGGTGTCTGGGCCAACGTCCTGACTTTC. Protein sequence: CASSPKPRDRGVWANVLTF.

The chain joins TRBV30 to TRBJ1-5, with 8 bases aligning to TRBD1. The CDR3 sequence is 13 residues long. V trimming: 7 bases; J trimming: 7 bases; junction bases outside the gene matches: 9. Germline-derived CDR1 and CDR2 are GTSNPN and SVGIG (reference sequence). CDR3 in DNA: TGTGCCTCGAACCAGGGGGCCAACCAGCCCCAGCATTTT. This codes for CASNQGANQPQHF.

The chain couples TRBV3-1 (or the pseudogene TRBV3-2) to TRBJ2-1; D is ambiguous. The V end lost 1 base, the J end lost 6 bases, and 10 bases lay between the germline ends. The CDR3 has 14 residues. CDR1 is LGHDT, CDR2 YNNKEL, per germline (reference sequence). CDR3 DNA: TGTGCCAGCAGCCAAGTTAGCCGATTCAATGAGCAGTTCTTC. It is translated as CASSQVSRFNEQFF.

The V gene is TRBV27, the J gene TRBJ2-7; no clear D. CDR1 is MNHEY, CDR2 SMNVEV, per germline (reference sequence). Deletions cut 5 bases from V and 7 bases from J, with 6 bases between. This CDR3 comprises 10 residues. In DNA form, the CDR3 reads TGTGCCAGCAGTCAGACAGAGCAGTACTTC. Amino acids: CASSQTEQYF.

V gene TRBV12-3 or TRBV12-4 combines with J gene TRBJ2-1, with a weak D call TRBD2 (6 bases). The CDR3 is 13 amino acids. The germline V and J ends were trimmed by 7 bases and 14 bases, with 21 bases remaining between them. CDR3 in amino acids: CASTTEGRLREFF. CDR3 DNA sequence: TGTGCCAGCACCACGGAGGGGCGCCTCCGGGAGTTCTTC.

The gene calls are TRBV5-1 and TRBJ1-3; D not resolved. The CDR3 runs to 14 residues. Trimming cost V 0 bases and J 4 bases, with 8 bases left between them. Germline V CDR1 and CDR2: SGHRS, YFSETQ. This chain's CDR3 is CASSLESGGNTIYF. For the CDR3, the DNA is TGCGCCAGCAGCTTGGAGTCGGGAGGAAACACCATATATTTT.

The CDR3 coding sequence is TGTGCCAGCAGTGAACAGCGGACGAACACCGGGGAGCTGTTTTTT. Its translation: CASSEQRTNTGELFF. The gene calls are TRBV6-4 and TRBJ2-2; TRBD2 is a possible D gene (5 bases). V lost 3 bases, J lost 0 bases, and 8 bases lay in between. The CDR3 runs to 15 residues. Germline V CDR1 and CDR2: MRHNA, SNTAGT.

The rearrangement links TRBV27 to TRBJ2-7, with TRBD1 as a possible D gene (7 bases). The CDR3 loop spans 17 amino acids. V shed 4 bases and J shed 2 bases, with 21 bases lying between them. CDR1 MNHEY and CDR2 SMNVEV come from the germline V gene (reference sequence). CDR3 bases: TGTGCCAGCAGTTCGAAACTGGGCGGGACAGACCCCTACGAGCAGTACTTC. Protein sequence: CASSSKLGGTDPYEQYF.

V gene TRBV5-4 combines with J gene TRBJ2-3; TRBD2 aligns across 9 bases. V lost 5 bases, J lost 5 bases, and 12 bases stayed unmatched. This CDR3 contains 16 residues. Looked up from germline, CDR1 is SGHNT and CDR2 is YYREEE (reference sequence). CDR3 bases: TGTGCCAGCAGGCCAGCGGGGGGCTCAAACCGAGATACGCAGTATTTT. It encodes CASRPAGGSNRDTQYF.

J is TRBJ1-6 and V is TRBV28, with 8 bases fitting TRBD1. This CDR3 contains 16 residues. CDR1 and CDR2 (germline): MDHEN, SYDVKM. V trimming: 3 bases; J trimming: 10 bases; junction bases outside the gene matches: 11. The CDR3 DNA follows: TGTGCCAGCAGTTTTATTCTTGGACAGGGAGGCTCACCCCTCCACTTT. Amino acid sequence: CASSFILGQGGSPLHF.

J is TRBJ2-5 and V is TRBV27; D remains unclear. CDR3 length: 16 residues. V gave up 3 bases and J gave up 0 bases, with 14 bases separating them. Germline CDR1 reads MNHEY; CDR2 reads SMNVEV (reference sequence). CDR3 residues: CASSLFGLGDQETQYF. In nucleotides, the CDR3 is TGTGCCAGCAGTTTGTTCGGGTTGGGTGACCAAGAGACCCAGTACTTC.

This sequence joins TRBV20-1 and TRBJ2-1; 10 bases align to TRBD2. Per the germline V gene, CDR1 is DFQATT and CDR2 is SNEGSKA (reference sequence). This CDR3 region has 15 residues. The trim removed 3 bases at V and 12 bases at J, leaving 14 bases unmatched. CDR3 coding DNA: TGCAGTGCTAGTCACGGTGGGACTAGCGCAGGGGGGCAGTTCTTC. Translated, it gives CSASHGGTSAGGQFF.

The V gene is TRBV10-3, the J gene TRBJ2-7; no clear D gene. This CDR3 has 14 amino acids. Germline CDR1 ENHRY, CDR2 SYGVKD. Trimming took 3 bases from V and 5 from J, leaving 14 bases between them. CDR3 loop: CAISDGAPRHEQYF. The CDR3 DNA sequence: TGTGCCATCAGTGATGGTGCCCCCAGGCACGAGCAGTACTTC.